The entry that follows covers one T cell receptor beta chain sequence. This clonotype was detected only a few times. The clone's antigen remains unknown. No much larger clone is present one base from it, and per-base qualities are unavailable. This entry comes from a study of spatial heterogeneity in lung cancer (dated by TCRdb to about 2019). Notes on the research overall: Samples were obtained from about 69 patients with early-stage, untreated non-small cell lung cancer from the lung TRACERx cohort. TCR repertoire features were related to nonsynonymous mutation counts determined by whole-exome sequencing of tumor tissue. In the raw uncorrected reads, each unique combination of TCR and UMI appeared more than ten times on average. Follow-up PBMC samples were sequenced whenever available, with the median time to follow-up being two to three years after resection. Both alpha and beta chains were TCR-sequenced in approximately 200 tumor regions, 64 matched nontumor lung samples and roughly 50 PBMC samples obtained at surgery. Beta-chain transcripts were consistently detected in greater numbers than alpha-chain transcripts, which likely reflected higher beta-chain transcript abundance. TCR alpha and beta repertoires were quantitatively compared across multiple tumor regions, matched nontumor lung and blood in non-small cell lung cancer. Overall study outcomes, separate from this receptor: Only about 15 patients were included in comparisons of baseline and follow-up blood repertoires. Additional single-cell paired TCR alpha and beta sequencing was considered necessary to confirm, at a functional level, the hypothesis that regional TCRs recognize regional mutations. Ubiquitous expanded tumor TCRs were found in blood more often at tumor resection than at routine follow-up.

The library was prepared using 5' RACE. Reads for this sample came from a NextSeq 500. In the TCR library protocol, a unique molecular identifier was attached to each TCR cDNA molecule so that PCR and sequencing errors could be corrected. The original pipeline was this. Decombinator tools were used for TCR identification, UMI-based error correction and CDR3 extraction. Expanded TCRs were defined as those above a frequency of 2 per 1,000, corresponding to the top 1% of the tumor frequency distribution. Renyi diversity was computed with the R vegan package after each repertoire had been subsampled 100 times to 5,000 TCRs. CDR3 similarity networks were built from amino acid triplet string-kernel similarity, connecting CDR3s with pairwise similarity above 0.82. TCRdb reprocessed the public reads (quality trimming at Q25 with fastp, clone calling with MiXCR) and kept in-frame beta chains. Every CDR3 protein is listed once, alongside the most common genes and DNA of its rows. The V and J calls and clone size come from TCRdb's table, not from the authors' own analysis. This sample lists approximately 17,000 distinct CDR3 sequences; about 19% were detected once. The ten most abundant clones make up 5.5% to 7% of the sample.

The CDR3 contains 14 residues, cysteine and phenylalanine counted. The DNA shown is the 42-base CDR3, in frame from base 1. In the germline V gene, CDR1 corresponds to SGHTA and CDR2 to FQGTGA. Ends trimmed: V by 5 bases, J by 2 bases; bases unmatched to a gene: 4. The time point tag for this specimen amounts to: blood at routine non-recurrence follow-up after resection. Whole RNA extracted from tumor and nontumor lung tissue, or from cryopreserved PBMC samples, was used for TCR sequencing without cell sorting. Patients were selected for TCR sequencing only if sufficient RNA was available from at least two tumor regions.

The clonotype comes from a male donor with early-stage non-small cell lung cancer. The chain links TRBV7-3 with TRBJ1-2; 8 nucleotides in the junction match TRBD1. The material was PBMCs, obtained at follow-up. CDR3 sequence: CASSLDRDNYGYTF. The nucleotide sequence is TGTGCCAGCAGCCTGGACAGGGACAACTATGGCTACACCTTC. With the rest looked up from the reference TRBV7-3 and TRBJ1-2 genes rather than sequenced, the full variable domain is GAGVSQTPSNKVTEKGKYVELRCDPISGHTALYWYRQSLGQGPEFLIYFQGTGAADDSGLPNDRFFAVRPEGSVSTLKIQRTERGDSAVYLCASSLDRDNYGYTFGSGTRLTVV.